This passage covers 2 T cell receptor beta chains from one sample sequenced in a study of blood T cell repertoires in COVID-19. Sequencing was performed with immunoSEQ multiplex PCR; in TCRdb, only in-frame clones are kept and a portion is missing. The table records roughly 330,000 clones, about 87% of them present only once. The specimen was PBMCs or T cells enriched from blood (not recorded which). The source is a young man who had recovered from COVID-19.

The chain has TRBV5-1 and TRBJ2-5; 7 bases fit TRBD1. The CDR3 length is 14 residues. V shed 4 bases, J shed 5 bases, and the junction held 8 bases outside the gene matches. Germline assignment: CDR1 SGHRS and CDR2 YFSETQ. CDR3 residues: CASSAGTAGETQYF. CDR3 DNA: TGCGCCAGCAGCGCCGGGACAGCAGGGGAGACCCAGTACTTC.

This sequence joins TRBV18 and TRBJ1-2; 12 positions match TRBD1. The CDR3 runs 16 residues. V lost 2 bases and J lost 4; bases outside the gene matches: 5. Germline assignment: CDR1 KGHSH and CDR2 LQKENI. CDR3 loop: CASSPGTGGVGYGYTF. The CDR3 DNA follows: TGTGCCAGCTCACCAGGGACAGGGGGCGTTGGCTATGGCTACACCTTC.